This T cell receptor beta chain appears in the sequencing data of a study of blood T cell repertoires in COVID-19. For the study at large: Samples taken during acute and convalescent COVID-19 were collected in the United States, Italy and Spain. Sources were T cells, B-cell-depleted T cells, or PBMCs; the material itself was cDNA or gDNA.

Per the original data handling: Researchers report that nucleated cell counts were estimated from reference gene primer amplification. TCRdb's table, derived via immunoSEQ multiplex PCR, lists solely in-frame clones and lacks some. Clone size and the V and J calls come from that table; the DNA yielded D and trimming. The sample lists about 200,000 clones; more than 60% were seen once. Germline values: CDR1 SGHDT, CDR2 YYEEEE. The V end was cut by 2 bases, the J end by 0 bases, with 8 bases between. This CDR3 region has 14 residues. This clone was detected once. The specimen was peripheral blood. The sequence was obtained from a man in his fifties or sixties who had recovered from COVID-19. V and J are TRBV5-6 and TRBJ1-2; D remains unclear. As DNA, the CDR3 is TGTGCCAGCAGCTTTCCAACGGCTAACTATGGCTACACCTTC. Translated: CASSFPTANYGYTF.